The 16 T cell receptor beta chains listed next were all sequenced from one sample in a study of identical twins' blood T cells. From the 5' RACE reads, TCRdb called clonotypes with MiXCR, one entry per CDR3 protein. Of 350,000 to 450,000 distinct CDR3 sequences listed, more than 25% are singletons. Input material: PBMCs. Receptors were obtained from a woman aged 18 to 49 in good health.

A word on this clonotype: No conserved phenylalanine or tryptophan ends this CDR3, so it is likely a read error. The gene calls are TRBV20-1 and TRBJ1-2; D is perhaps TRBD1 (6 bases). The CDR3 totals 11 residues. The germline CDR1 and CDR2 sequences are DFQATT and SNEGSKA (reference sequence). Trimming cost V 4 bases and J 8 bases, with 11 bases left between them. CDR3 sequence (DNA): TGCAGTGCTACCTACAGGGACGGCTACACCCTC. This encodes CSATYRDGYTL.

The chain couples TRBV24-1 to TRBJ2-2, with D tentatively TRBD1 (6 bases). This CDR3 region has 15 residues. Trimming removed 4 bases at V and 5 bases at J, with 13 bases between. Germline V gives CDR1 KGHDR, CDR2 SFDVKD. The CDR3 coding sequence is TGTGCCACCAGTGACGCGACAGGAGGAACCGGGGAGCTGTTTTTT. Translating it yields CATSDATGGTGELFF.

The genes are TRBV7-9 and TRBJ2-3, with D unresolved. Germline CDR1 reads SEHNR; CDR2 reads FQNEAQ (reference sequence). This CDR3 has 13 residues. The CDR3 coding sequence is TGTGCACTTACTCGGAAACCCAGAGATACGCAGTATTTT. It yields the protein CALTRKPRDTQYF.

The sample holds many counts of this clonotype. This chain joins TRBV3-1 and TRBJ2-7; D may be TRBD2 (5 bases). Germline assignment: CDR1 LGHDT and CDR2 YNNKEL (reference sequence). The CDR3 covers 15 residues. Trimming cost V 4 bases and J 4 bases, with 17 bases left between them. The CDR3 here is CASSRIKDSEYEQYF. The CDR3 DNA is TGTGCCAGCAGCCGAATAAAGGATAGCGAGTACGAGCAGTACTTC.

This clonotype was found many times. The chain joins TRBV10-1 to TRBJ2-1, with 9 positions matching TRBD2. J lost 1 base, V lost 8 bases, and 6 bases had no gene match. The germline V gene has CDR1 WNHNN and CDR2 SYGVQD (reference sequence). The CDR3 is 15 amino acids. Written as DNA, the CDR3 is TGCGCCAGCGGAGCGGGAGGAGGGTCCTACAATGAGCAGTTCTTC. Translated, it gives CASGAGGGSYNEQFF.

This clonotype was picked up one time. The chain couples TRBV7-6 to TRBJ2-1; D is perhaps TRBD1 (5 bases). CDR3 length: 14 amino acids. Trimming pared 1 base from V and 9 bases from J, leaving 13 bases between. Germline assignment: CDR1 SGHVS and CDR2 FNYEAQ. CDR3 sequence: CASSLDQGQTEQFF. The CDR3 DNA follows: TGTGCCAGCAGCTTAGATCAGGGTCAGACTGAGCAGTTCTTC. Using reference TRBV7-6 and TRBJ2-1 for the parts outside the CDR3, the full variable domain is GAGVSQSPRYKVTKRGQDVALRCDPISGHVSLYWYRQALGQGPEFLTYFNYEAQQDKSGLPNDRFSAERPEGSISTLTIQRTEQRDSAMYRCASSLDQGQTEQFFGPGTRLTVL.

The genes are TRBV4-1 and TRBJ2-2; 14 bases map to TRBD2. The CDR3 has 16 amino acids. The J segment lost 9 bases and the V segment lost 1 base, leaving 4 bases of the junction unmatched. Germline V lookup: CDR1 MGHRA, CDR2 YSYEKL. CDR3 sequence: CASSQGLAGGYRELFF. CDR3 DNA sequence: TGCGCCAGCAGCCAAGGACTAGCGGGGGGGTACCGGGAGCTGTTTTTT.

V and J are TRBV9 and TRBJ1-1, with unresolved D. CDR3 length: 12 amino acids. The germline V and J ends were trimmed by 3 bases and 7 bases, with 10 bases remaining between them. Germline CDR1 and CDR2: SGDLS and YYNGEE. The CDR3 DNA is TGTGCCAGCAGCGCCCCGAGAATTGAAGCTTTCTTT. Its translation is CASSAPRIEAFF.

The sample holds a few counts of this clonotype. The V and J genes are TRBV6-6 and TRBJ2-1, with no clear D. This CDR3 has 16 amino acids. V was shortened by 2 bases and J by 1 base, with 12 bases between the two germline ends. Germline values: CDR1 MNHNY, CDR2 SVGAGI (reference sequence). CDR3 sequence (DNA): TGTGCCAGCAGTTACACAAATCCCTCGTCCTACAATGAGCAGTTCTTC. It translates to CASSYTNPSSYNEQFF.

In its sample, this clonotype was seen a few times. The germline gene is not matched at one end of the junction; a read error may be the cause. The chain employs TRBV7-7 and TRBJ2-1; D is unresolved. Germline CDR1 reads SSHAT; CDR2 reads FNYEAQ (reference sequence). This CDR3 is built from 14 residues. CDR3 coding DNA: TGTGCTAGCAGCTTAAGGCCAAATGGTAATGAGCAGTTCTTC. Amino acids: CASSLRPNGNEQFF.

This clonotype has more than one count but fewer than ten. J is TRBJ2-4 and V is TRBV29-1; D is perhaps TRBD2 (5 bases). Trimming took off 4 bases at V and 8 bases at J, with 15 bases between the two ends. This CDR3 comprises 13 residues. Germline CDR1 is SQVTM and CDR2 is ANQGSEA. Here the CDR3 DNA reads TGCAGCGTTGTGGTCCTGGGAGCAGACATTCAGTACTTC. Its translation: CSVVVLGADIQYF.

A few counts support this clonotype. The chain employs TRBV11-1 and TRBJ2-2; no reliable D call. The CDR3 length is 16 residues. Per germline, CDR1 SGHAT and CDR2 FQDESV (reference sequence). V was trimmed by 6 bases and J by 4 bases, leaving 18 bases between them. CDR3 nucleotide sequence: TGTGCCAGCAGTTTAACAGACCGGGCCCCCACCGGGGAGCTGTTTTTT. As protein: CASSLTDRAPTGELFF. The full variable domain, rest sourced from reference TRBV11-1 and TRBJ2-2, is EAEVAQSPRYKITEKSQAVAFWCDPISGHATLYWYRQILGQGPELLVQFQDESVVDDSQLPKDRFSAERLKGVDSTLKIQPAELGDSAMYLCASSLTDRAPTGELFFGEGSRLTVL.

Concerning this clonotype: An end of the junction differs from the germline gene, which may be a read error. The chain uses TRBV27 and TRBJ1-5; no clear D. This CDR3 comprises 15 residues. Germline CDR1 MNHEY, CDR2 SMNVEV (reference sequence). The CDR3 here is CAISLSSGGNQPQHF. In nucleotides, the CDR3 is TGTGCCATCAGTTTATCGAGTGGAGGGAATCAGCCCCAGCATTTT.

This rearrangement joins TRBV7-9 to TRBJ1-4; D not certain. Germline CDR1 is SEHNR and CDR2 is FQNEAQ (reference sequence). The ends were cut back, 5 bases at V and 0 bases at J, with 16 bases in the middle. There are 17 residues in the CDR3. The CDR3 bases are TGTGCCAGCAGCCCACCTACCTTTGGATCAACTAATGAAAAACTGTTTTTT. It is translated as CASSPPTFGSTNEKLFF. The full variable domain, its missing parts supplied by reference TRBV7-9 and TRBJ1-4, is DTGVSQNPRHKITKRGQNVTFRCDPISEHNRLYWYRQTLGQGPEFLTYFQNEAQLEKSRLLSDRFSAERPKGSFSTLEIQRTEQGDSAMYLCASSPPTFGSTNEKLFFGSGTQLSVL.

This clonotype was picked up many times. The rearrangement joins TRBV20-1 to TRBJ2-1; weak D call: TRBD2 (5 bases). The V end was cut by 3 bases, the J end by 3 bases, with 12 bases between. Germline V gene sequence: CDR1 DFQATT, CDR2 SNEGSKA (reference sequence). The CDR3 loop spans 14 amino acids. CDR3 in amino acids: CSASSSGDYNEQFF. The CDR3 DNA reads TGCAGTGCTAGTTCCAGCGGAGACTACAATGAGCAGTTCTTC.

The V gene is TRBV27, the J gene TRBJ1-5; maybe TRBD1 (5 bases). The CDR3 covers 14 residues. Germline V lookup: CDR1 MNHEY, CDR2 SMNVEV (reference sequence). V was trimmed by 6 bases and J by 6 bases, leaving 15 bases between them. The CDR3 DNA reads as TGTGCCAGCAGCGAGGGGCTCAGGGTTCAGCCCCAGCATTTT. As protein: CASSEGLRVQPQHF.